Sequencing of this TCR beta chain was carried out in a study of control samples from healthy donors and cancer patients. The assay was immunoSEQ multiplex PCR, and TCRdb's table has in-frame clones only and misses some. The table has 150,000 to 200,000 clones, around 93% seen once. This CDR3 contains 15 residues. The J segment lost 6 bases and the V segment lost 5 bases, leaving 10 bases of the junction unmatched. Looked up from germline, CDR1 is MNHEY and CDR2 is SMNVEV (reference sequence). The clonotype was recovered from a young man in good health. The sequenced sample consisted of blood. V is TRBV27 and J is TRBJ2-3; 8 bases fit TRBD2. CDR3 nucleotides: TGTGCCAGCAGTCCCTATAGCGGGGTCATGGATACGCAGTATTTT. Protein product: CASSPYSGVMDTQYF.